A single sample is the source of the 2 T cell receptor beta chains below, sequenced in a study of molecular identifiers for immune sequencing clone quantification. Each CDR3 protein gets one entry after TCRdb re-called the PCR reads with MiXCR. Of about 640,000 distinct CDR3 sequences in the sample, 20% were seen once. Material for sequencing was naive CD8+ T cells from blood, with Jurkat cell RNA spiked in. The subset was: FACS-sorted CD8+CD4-CCR7+CD45RA+ naive T cells. The origin of the receptors is a human donor in good health. Some libraries in this study had Jurkat cell RNA spiked in.

About this clonotype: A single base separates this from a much larger clone, so it may be a read error. The J gene is TRBJ2-7, the V gene TRBV20-1; 9 nucleotides align to TRBD2. Germline V lookup: CDR1 DFQATT, CDR2 SNEGSKA (reference sequence). The CDR3 is 15 amino acids. This chain's CDR3 is CSAGVAGESSYGQYF. The CDR3 DNA reads TGCAGTGCTGGGGTAGCGGGGGAGAGCTCCTACGGGCAGTACTTC.

This clonotype showed up many times. The chain has TRBV7-9 and TRBJ2-5, with 7 bases fitting TRBD1. V shed 5 bases, J shed 5 bases, and the junction held 11 bases outside the gene matches. The CDR3 is 15 amino acids. The germline CDR1 and CDR2 sequences are SEHNR and FQNEAQ (reference sequence). The DNA for the CDR3 is TGTGCCAGCAGCCTGAACCGGGACAGACACGAGACCCAGTACTTC. This codes for CASSLNRDRHETQYF.